The sequence of this T cell receptor beta chain was determined in a study of shared clonotypes between healthy human individuals. Produced via immunoSEQ multiplex PCR; TCRdb's table is partial and in-frame only. The sample consists of over a million clones, approximately 96% of them appearing once. V was pared by 6 bases and J by 0 bases, with 15 bases between. Germline lookup yields CDR1 MDHEN and CDR2 SYDVKM. The CDR3 is 16 amino acids. The sequence was obtained from a man between 25 and 39 years old in good health. The sample taken for sequencing was naive CD4+ T cells sorted from blood. As for subset: CD45RA+ positively selected. This chain links TRBV28 with TRBJ1-5; D is unresolved. CDR3 protein: CASRGPGDYSNQPQHF. The CDR3 DNA is TGTGCCAGCAGGGGCCCGGGAGATTATAGCAATCAGCCCCAGCATTTT.